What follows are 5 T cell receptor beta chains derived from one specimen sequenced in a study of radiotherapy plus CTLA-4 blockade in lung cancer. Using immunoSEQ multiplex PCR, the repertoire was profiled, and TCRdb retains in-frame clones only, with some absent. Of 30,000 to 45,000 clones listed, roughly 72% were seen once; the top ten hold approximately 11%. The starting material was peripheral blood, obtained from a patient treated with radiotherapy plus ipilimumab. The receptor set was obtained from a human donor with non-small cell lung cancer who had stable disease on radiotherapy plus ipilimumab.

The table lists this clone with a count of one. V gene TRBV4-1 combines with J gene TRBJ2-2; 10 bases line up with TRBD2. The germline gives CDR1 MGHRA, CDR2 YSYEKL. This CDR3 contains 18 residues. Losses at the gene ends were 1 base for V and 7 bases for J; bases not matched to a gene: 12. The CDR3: CASSQGARAGGPIGELFF. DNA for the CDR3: TGCGCCAGCAGCCAAGGTGCAAGAGCGGGGGGGCCTATCGGGGAGCTGTTTTTT.

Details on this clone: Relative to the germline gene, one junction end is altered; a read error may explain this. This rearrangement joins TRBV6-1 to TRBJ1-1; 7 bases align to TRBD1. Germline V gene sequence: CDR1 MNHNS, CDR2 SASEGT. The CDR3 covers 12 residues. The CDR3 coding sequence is TGTGCCAGCGGCAACGTAGGGGGCCCCCAAGGTTTT. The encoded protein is CASGNVGGPQGF.

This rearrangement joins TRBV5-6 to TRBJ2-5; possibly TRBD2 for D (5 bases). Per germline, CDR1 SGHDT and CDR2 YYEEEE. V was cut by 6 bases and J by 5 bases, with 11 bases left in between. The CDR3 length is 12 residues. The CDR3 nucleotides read TGTGCCAGCACCGGGGTCGCGGAGACCCAGTACTTC. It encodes CASTGVAETQYF.

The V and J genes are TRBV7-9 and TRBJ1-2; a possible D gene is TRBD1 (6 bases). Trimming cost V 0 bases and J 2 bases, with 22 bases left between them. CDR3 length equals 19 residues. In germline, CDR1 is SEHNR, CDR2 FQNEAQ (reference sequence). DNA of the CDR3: TGTGCCAGCAGCTTAGCTTACGGGACACGAAGGCCATTGAACTATGGCTACACCTTC. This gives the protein CASSLAYGTRRPLNYGYTF.

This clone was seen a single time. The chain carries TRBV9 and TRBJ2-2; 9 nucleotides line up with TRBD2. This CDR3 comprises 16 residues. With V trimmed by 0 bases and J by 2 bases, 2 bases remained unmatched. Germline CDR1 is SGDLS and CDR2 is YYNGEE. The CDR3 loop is CASSVGLAGNTGELFF. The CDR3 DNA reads TGTGCCAGCAGCGTAGGGCTAGCGGGAAACACCGGGGAGCTGTTTTTT.